Below, 16 T cell receptor beta chains from the same sample are listed, as sequenced in a study of blood T cell repertoires in COVID-19 (dated by TCRdb to the early 2020s). Receptor libraries were prepared by the immunoSEQ multiplex PCR assay. What TCRdb holds here is the immuneACCESS table cut down to in-frame rearrangements. Part of the clones is not present; checked against another copy, under half of the missing clones reflect an unresolved V gene, and the others are unexplained. In this sample the table shows 390,000 or so clones, roughly 90% of which occur a single time. Together, the top ten hold around 2.8% of the sample. The sample was peripheral blood. The receptors stem from a woman aged 25 to 45 with COVID-19, enrolled during active disease.

The J gene is TRBJ1-6, the V gene TRBV5-6; D uncertain. V was shortened by 1 base and J by 7 bases, with 9 bases between the two germline ends. The germline V gene has CDR1 SGHDT and CDR2 YYEEEE. The CDR3 spans 14 residues. Here the CDR3 DNA reads TGTGCCAGCAGCTTGCGAGGGAGGAATTCACCCCTCCACTTT. This translates into CASSLRGRNSPLHF.

The rearrangement joins TRBV7-2 to TRBJ2-1; D gene uncertain. The V gene's germline CDR1 is SGHTA and CDR2 FQGNSA. This CDR3 spans 16 amino acids. The germline V and J ends were trimmed by 3 bases and 4 bases, with 16 bases remaining between them. This CDR3 is CASSFPKRLLYNEQFF. DNA of the CDR3: TGTGCCAGCAGCTTCCCTAAGCGACTGTTATACAATGAGCAGTTCTTC.

The chain links TRBV2 to TRBJ2-7; D may be TRBD2 (6 bases). The length of the CDR3 is 14 residues. Germline loops: CDR1 SNHLY, CDR2 FYNNEI. Trimming pared 9 bases from V and 0 bases from J, leaving 15 bases between. CDR3 in DNA: TGTGCCAGTTCAAGGGACTCTAGCTCCTACGAGCAGTACTTC. Translating gives CASSRDSSSYEQYF.

The gene calls are TRBV6-5 and TRBJ2-7; D perhaps matches TRBD2 (6 bases). The CDR3 is 13 amino acids. V lost 0 bases to trimming and J lost 6 bases, with 9 bases between them. From germline, CDR1 is MNHEY and CDR2 SVGAGI. In DNA form, the CDR3 reads TGTGCCAGCAGTTACTCGGGGGGAGGCGAGCAGTACGTC. This encodes CASSYSGGGEQYV.

The chain carries TRBV29-1 and TRBJ2-7; D possibly corresponds to TRBD1 (6 bases). V gave up 7 bases and J gave up 2 bases, with 18 bases separating them. The CDR3 has 14 residues. The germline gives CDR1 SQVTM, CDR2 ANQGSEA. DNA for the CDR3: TGCAGCGGCCAAGCCGGGACACAAACCTACGAGCAGTACTTC. As protein: CSGQAGTQTYEQYF.

V and J are TRBV7-8 and TRBJ2-7; 7 nucleotides agree with TRBD1. Trimming took 5 bases from V and 0 from J; bases not matched to a gene: 7. This CDR3 contains 15 residues. Germline assignment: CDR1 SGHVS and CDR2 FQNEAQ. CDR3 coding DNA: TGTGCCAGCAGCCTACGACAGGGCCTCTCCTACGAGCAGTACTTC. As protein: CASSLRQGLSYEQYF.

The chain carries TRBV14 and TRBJ2-5; D may be TRBD1 (5 bases). Trimming stripped 5 bases from V and 1 base from J, with 14 bases between. There are 15 residues in the CDR3. Germline assignment: CDR1 SGHDN and CDR2 FVKESK. The CDR3 here is CASSAIEGAQETQYF. In nucleotides, the CDR3 is TGTGCCAGCAGCGCCATAGAAGGGGCCCAAGAGACCCAGTACTTC.

This chain connects TRBV7-2 to TRBJ2-7, with 11 bases that match TRBD2. Germline V gene sequence: CDR1 SGHTA, CDR2 FQGNSA. This CDR3 contains 18 residues. Germline trimming cut 5 bases from V and 6 bases from J; bases unmatched to any gene: 18. The chain's CDR3 is CASSPPERETSGTPEQYF. In DNA, the CDR3 is TGTGCCAGCAGCCCCCCAGAGAGAGAGACTAGCGGGACCCCCGAGCAGTACTTC.

The V gene is TRBV5-1, the J gene TRBJ2-5, with 9 bases identical to TRBD2. Germline V gene sequence: CDR1 SGHRS, CDR2 YFSETQ. V dropped 0 bases and J dropped 2; count of bases not matched to a gene: 5. CDR3 size: 16 residues. The CDR3 region is CASSLVVAGAQETQYF. The CDR3 DNA is TGCGCCAGCAGCTTGGTGGTAGCGGGGGCACAAGAGACCCAGTACTTC.

This sequence joins TRBV6-5 and TRBJ1-2; D call uncertain. Germline V gene sequence: CDR1 MNHEY, CDR2 SVGAGI. CDR3 length: 15 residues. The germline V and J ends were trimmed by 0 bases and 5 bases, with 13 bases remaining between them. The CDR3 DNA sequence: TGTGCCAGCAGTTACTCCTACGGGGTCGGGTATGGCTACACCTTC. Its protein is CASSYSYGVGYGYTF.

The V gene is TRBV7-2, the J gene TRBJ2-1; TRBD2 agrees at 7 bases. CDR3 length: 14 amino acids. Germline V gene sequence: CDR1 SGHTA, CDR2 FQGNSA. J was trimmed by 6 bases and V by 5 bases; bases with no gene match: 7. CDR3 bases: TGTGCCAGCAGCCTTCAACTAGCGCCCAATGAGCAGTTCTTC. This gives the protein CASSLQLAPNEQFF.

This chain connects TRBV28 to TRBJ2-2, with 9 nucleotides matching TRBD2. V trimming: 6 bases; J trimming: 6 bases; junction bases outside the gene matches: 8. Per the germline V gene, CDR1 is MDHEN and CDR2 is SYDVKM. The CDR3 loop spans 15 amino acids. CDR3 sequence: CASRSGSGGSGELFF. The CDR3 DNA reads TGTGCCAGCAGATCCGGGAGCGGGGGGTCCGGGGAGCTGTTTTTT.

V gene TRBV7-2 combines with J gene TRBJ1-1; TRBD1 matches at 10 bases. The CDR3 length is 15 residues. With 5 bases clipped from V and 5 bases from J, the junction kept 8 bases outside the gene matches. CDR1 SGHTA and CDR2 FQGNSA come from the germline V gene. The CDR3 region has the DNA TGTGCCAGCAGCCTGAGGACAGGGGGACGGACTGAAGCTTTCTTT. Translating gives CASSLRTGGRTEAFF. The whole variable domain, filled in from reference TRBV7-2 and TRBJ1-1, reads GAGVSQSPSNKVTEKGKDVELRCDPISGHTALYWYRQSLGQGLEFLIYFQGNSAPDKSGLPSDRFSAERTGGSVSTLTIQRTQQEDSAVYLCASSLRTGGRTEAFFGQGTRLTVV.

Of note for this clone: A junction end diverges from the germline sequence, so it may reflect a read error. The chain recombines TRBV7-7 with TRBJ2-2, with 13 bases matching TRBD2. The CDR3 has 17 residues. In germline, CDR1 is SSHAT, CDR2 FNYEAQ (reference sequence). CDR3 in amino acids: CASSPFGLAGATGELFF. CDR3 DNA: TGTGCTAGCAGCCCATTCGGACTAGCGGGAGCTACCGGGGAGCTGTTTTTT.

As to this clone: Other nucleotide sequences from this sample produce the same CDR3. The rearrangement joins TRBV2 to TRBJ2-2, with a possible D match to TRBD2 (5 bases). Germline V CDR1 and CDR2: SNHLY, FYNNEI. This CDR3 has 13 amino acids. V gave up 3 bases and J gave up 5 bases, with 7 bases separating them. The CDR3 spells CASSDSGTGELFF. The CDR3 nucleotides are TGTGCCAGCAGTGATTCGGGAACCGGGGAGCTGTTTTTT.

The rearrangement uses TRBV7-2 and TRBJ1-4; 9 bases map to TRBD1. The V segment lost 1 base and the J segment 1 base; nucleotides outside the gene matches: 10. Germline CDR1 is SGHTA and CDR2 is FQGNSA. The CDR3 spans 19 residues. In DNA form, the CDR3 reads TGTGCCAGCAGCTTAGGAGCCGGGACAGGGTATGGAACTAATGAAAAACTGTTTTTT. Translating gives CASSLGAGTGYGTNEKLFF.